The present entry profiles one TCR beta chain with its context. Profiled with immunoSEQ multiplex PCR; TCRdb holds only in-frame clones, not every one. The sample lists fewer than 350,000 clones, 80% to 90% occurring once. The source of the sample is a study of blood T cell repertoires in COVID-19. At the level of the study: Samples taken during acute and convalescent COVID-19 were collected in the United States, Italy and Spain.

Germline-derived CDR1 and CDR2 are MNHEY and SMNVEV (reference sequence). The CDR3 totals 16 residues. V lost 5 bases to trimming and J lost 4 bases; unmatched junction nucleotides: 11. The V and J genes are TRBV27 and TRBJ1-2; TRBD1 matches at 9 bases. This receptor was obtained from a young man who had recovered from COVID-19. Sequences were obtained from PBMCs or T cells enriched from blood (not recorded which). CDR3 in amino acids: CASSTSGTGYIYGYTF. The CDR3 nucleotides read TGTGCCAGCAGTACGTCCGGGACAGGGTATATCTATGGCTACACCTTC.